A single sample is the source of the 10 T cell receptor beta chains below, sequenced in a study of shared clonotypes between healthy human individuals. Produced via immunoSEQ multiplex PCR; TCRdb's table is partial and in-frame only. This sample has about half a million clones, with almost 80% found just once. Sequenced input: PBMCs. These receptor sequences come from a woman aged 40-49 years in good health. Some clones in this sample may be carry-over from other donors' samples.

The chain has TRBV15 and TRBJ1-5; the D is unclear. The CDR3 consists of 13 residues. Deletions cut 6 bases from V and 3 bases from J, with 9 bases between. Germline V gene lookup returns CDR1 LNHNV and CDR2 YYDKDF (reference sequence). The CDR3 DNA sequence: TGTGCCACCAGGGCGTCATACAATCAGCCCCAGCATTTT. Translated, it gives CATRASYNQPQHF.

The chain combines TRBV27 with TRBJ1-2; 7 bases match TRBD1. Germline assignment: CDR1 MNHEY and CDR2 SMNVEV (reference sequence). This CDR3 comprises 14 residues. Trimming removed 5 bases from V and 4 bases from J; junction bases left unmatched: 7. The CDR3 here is CASSPQTGLYGYTF. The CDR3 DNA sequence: TGTGCCAGCAGTCCACAGACAGGGCTCTATGGCTACACCTTC.

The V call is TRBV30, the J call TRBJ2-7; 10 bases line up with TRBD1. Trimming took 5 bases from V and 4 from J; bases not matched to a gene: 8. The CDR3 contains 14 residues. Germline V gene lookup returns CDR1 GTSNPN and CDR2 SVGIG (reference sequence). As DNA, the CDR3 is TGTGCCTGGGCCGAAGGGACAGGGGCATACGAGCAGTACTTC. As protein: CAWAEGTGAYEQYF.

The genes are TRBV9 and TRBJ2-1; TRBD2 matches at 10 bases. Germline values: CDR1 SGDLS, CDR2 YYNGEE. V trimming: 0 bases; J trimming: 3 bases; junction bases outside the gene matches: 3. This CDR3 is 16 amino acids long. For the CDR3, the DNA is TGTGCCAGCAGCGTAGCTGTAGCGGGAGGCTACAATGAGCAGTTCTTC. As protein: CASSVAVAGGYNEQFF.

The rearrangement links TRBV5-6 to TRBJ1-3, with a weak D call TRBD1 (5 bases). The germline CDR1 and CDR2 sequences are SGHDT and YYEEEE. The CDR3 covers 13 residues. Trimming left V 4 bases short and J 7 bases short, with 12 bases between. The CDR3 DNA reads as TGTGCCAGCAGCAGGGACGTACCGAACACCATATATTTT. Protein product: CASSRDVPNTIYF.

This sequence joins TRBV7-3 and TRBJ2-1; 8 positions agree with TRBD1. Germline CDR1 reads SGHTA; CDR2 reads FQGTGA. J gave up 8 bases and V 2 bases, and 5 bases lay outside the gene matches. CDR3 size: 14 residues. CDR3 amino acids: CASSLVAGGHEQFF. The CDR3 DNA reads TGTGCCAGCAGCTTAGTTGCAGGGGGCCATGAGCAGTTCTTC.

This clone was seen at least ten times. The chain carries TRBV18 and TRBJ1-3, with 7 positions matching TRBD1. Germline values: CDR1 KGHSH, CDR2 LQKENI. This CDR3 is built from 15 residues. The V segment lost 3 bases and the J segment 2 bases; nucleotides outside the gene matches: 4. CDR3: CASSPDRRTGNTIYF. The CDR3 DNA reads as TGTGCCAGCTCACCGGACAGGCGGACTGGAAACACCATATATTTT. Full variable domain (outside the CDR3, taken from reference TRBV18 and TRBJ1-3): NAGVMQNPRHLVRRRGQEARLRCSPMKGHSHVYWYRQLPEEGLKFMVYLQKENIIDESGMPKERFSAEFPKEGPSILRIQQVVRGDSAAYFCASSPDRRTGNTIYFGEGSWLTVV.

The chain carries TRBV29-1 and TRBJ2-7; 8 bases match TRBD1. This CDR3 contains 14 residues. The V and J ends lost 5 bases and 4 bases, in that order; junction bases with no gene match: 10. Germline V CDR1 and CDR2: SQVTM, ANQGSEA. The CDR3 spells CSVPTGTGPYEQYF. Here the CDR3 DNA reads TGCAGCGTTCCAACCGGGACAGGACCTTACGAGCAGTACTTC.

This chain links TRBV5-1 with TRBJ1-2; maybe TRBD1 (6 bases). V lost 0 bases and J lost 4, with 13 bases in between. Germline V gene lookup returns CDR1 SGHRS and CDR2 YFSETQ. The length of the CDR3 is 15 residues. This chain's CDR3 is CASSLEGGRSYGYTF. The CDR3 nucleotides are TGCGCCAGCAGCTTGGAGGGGGGGCGCAGCTATGGCTACACCTTC. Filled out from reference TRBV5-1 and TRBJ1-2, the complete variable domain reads KAGVTQTPRYLIKTRGQQVTLSCSPISGHRSVSWYQQTPGQGLQFLFEYFSETQRNKGNFPGRFSGRQFSNSRSEMNVSTLELGDSALYLCASSLEGGRSYGYTFGSGTRLTVV.

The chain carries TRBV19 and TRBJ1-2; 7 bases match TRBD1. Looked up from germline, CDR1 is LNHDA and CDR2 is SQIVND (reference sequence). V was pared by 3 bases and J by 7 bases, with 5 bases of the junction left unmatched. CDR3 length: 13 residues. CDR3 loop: CASSIPTGTGYTF. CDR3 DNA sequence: TGTGCCAGTAGTATCCCGACAGGGACTGGCTACACCTTC. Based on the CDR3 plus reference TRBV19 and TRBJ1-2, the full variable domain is DGGITQSPKYLFRKEGQNVTLSCEQNLNHDAMYWYRQDPGQGLRLIYYSQIVNDFQKGDIAEGYSVSREKKESFPLTVTSAQKNPTAFYLCASSIPTGTGYTFGSGTRLTVV.